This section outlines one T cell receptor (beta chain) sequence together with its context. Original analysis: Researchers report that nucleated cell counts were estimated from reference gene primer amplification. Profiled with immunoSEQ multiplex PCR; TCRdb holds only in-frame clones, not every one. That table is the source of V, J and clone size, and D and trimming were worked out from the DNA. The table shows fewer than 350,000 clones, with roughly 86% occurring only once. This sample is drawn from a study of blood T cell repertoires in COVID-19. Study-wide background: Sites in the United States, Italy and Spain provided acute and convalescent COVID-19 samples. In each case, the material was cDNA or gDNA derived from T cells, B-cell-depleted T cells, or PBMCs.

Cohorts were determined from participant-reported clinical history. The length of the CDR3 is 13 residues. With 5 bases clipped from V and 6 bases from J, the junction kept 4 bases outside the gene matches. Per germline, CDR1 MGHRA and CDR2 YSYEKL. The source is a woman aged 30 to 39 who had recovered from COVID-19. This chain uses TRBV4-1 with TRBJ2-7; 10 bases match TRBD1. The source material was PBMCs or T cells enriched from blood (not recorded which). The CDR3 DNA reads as TGCGCCAGCAGCTTAGGACAGGGGGGCGAGCAGTACTTC. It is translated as CASSLGQGGEQYF.